The 25 T cell receptor beta chains listed next were all sequenced from one sample in a study of molecular identifiers for immune sequencing clone quantification. TCRdb ran MiXCR on the PCR reads and lists one entry per CDR3 protein. The sample lists more than 550,000 distinct CDR3 sequences, roughly 25% occurring once. The sequencing sample was made of naive CD8+ T cells from blood, with Jurkat cell RNA spiked in. Noted subset: FACS-sorted CD8+CD4-CCR7+CD45RA+ naive T cells. The receptors here all came from a human donor in good health. Some libraries in this study had Jurkat cell RNA spiked in.

As regards this clonotype: The junction shows a germline mismatch at one end, possibly a read error. The chain recombines TRBV4-1 with TRBJ2-7; D remains ambiguous. CDR1 is MGHRA, CDR2 YSYEKL, per germline. The CDR3 consists of 14 residues. The CDR3 DNA sequence: TGCGCCAGCAGCCAAGACGGGTCCGAAGACGAGCGGTACTTC. It is translated as CASSQDGSEDERYF.

This clonotype was observed a few times. This chain connects TRBV12-3 or TRBV12-4 to TRBJ1-5; TRBD1 agrees at 8 bases. The CDR3 contains 14 residues. Trimming cost V 6 bases and J 7 bases; bases outside gene matches: 8. Here the CDR3 DNA reads TGTGCCAGCAGAAAGCAGGGGGCGGGACAGCCCCAGCATTTT. It translates to CASRKQGAGQPQHF.

For this clonotype: This may be a read error, as it is one base from a much larger clone. The rearrangement links TRBV28 to TRBJ2-7; D gene uncertain. The CDR3 is made up of 13 amino acids. The germline V gene encodes CDR1 MDHEN and CDR2 SYDVKM. The CDR3 reads CANSSLTPYEQYF. CDR3 in DNA: TGTGCCAACAGTTCCCTAACCCCCTACGAGCAGTACTTC.

This clonotype has at least ten counts. The rearrangement links TRBV7-6 to TRBJ1-4; D is perhaps TRBD1 (5 bases). Deletions cut 4 bases from V and 7 bases from J, with 13 bases between. Germline loops: CDR1 SGHVS, CDR2 FNYEAQ. CDR3 size: 14 residues. The CDR3 coding sequence is TGTGCCAGCAGCTCCAGGGAAGCGCTTGAAAAACTGTTTTTT. Protein: CASSSREALEKLFF.

This clonotype was counted many times. The chain is built from TRBV2 and TRBJ1-4, with D perhaps TRBD1 (6 bases). V dropped 10 bases and J dropped 2 bases, with 14 bases sitting between them. Germline V gene data show CDR1 as SNHLY and CDR2 as FYNNEI. The CDR3 loop spans 14 amino acids. DNA of the CDR3: TGTGCCACAGGCAGAGACAGGACTAATGAAAAACTGTTTTTT. Its translation is CATGRDRTNEKLFF.

There are a few counts of this clonotype. The chain is built from TRBV6-5 and TRBJ2-7; 9 positions match TRBD2. The CDR3 extends over 14 amino acids. The ends lost 2 bases at V and 2 bases at J; junction bases unmatched: 1. Germline CDR1 reads MNHEY; CDR2 reads SVGAGI. The DNA for the CDR3 is TGTGCCAGCAGTTACGCGGGGGGGGCCTACGAGCAGTACTTC. The encoded protein is CASSYAGGAYEQYF.

About this clonotype: A much larger clone differs from this one at a single base, so this may be a read error. This sequence joins TRBV28 and TRBJ2-4; tentatively, D is TRBD1 (6 bases). The CDR3 spans 14 residues. CDR1 and CDR2 (germline): MDHEN, SYDVKM. The CDR3 DNA reads TGTGCCAGCACTTTGGTAACAGGGTCCCACATTCAGTCCTTC. It translates to CASTLVTGSHIQSF.

The V gene is TRBV7-2, the J gene TRBJ2-7, with TRBD1 identical over 7 bases. The CDR3 has 15 residues. The germline gives CDR1 SGHTA, CDR2 FQGNSA. V dropped 2 bases and J dropped 5; count of bases not matched to a gene: 9. The CDR3: CASSLLWDRNNEQYF. DNA of the CDR3: TGTGCCAGCAGCTTATTGTGGGACAGAAACAACGAGCAGTACTTC.

This clonotype showed up many times. In DNA form, the CDR3 reads TGCGCCAGCAGCCGGAGGACAGACGAACGGACTGAAGCTTTCTTT. Its protein product is CASSRRTDERTEAFF. V usage is TRBV4-1 and J usage is TRBJ1-1; TRBD1 is a possible D gene (6 bases). V lost 4 bases to trimming and J lost 5 bases, with 17 bases between them. The CDR3 is 15 amino acids. Germline lookup yields CDR1 MGHRA and CDR2 YSYEKL.

This clonotype was counted a few times. This chain uses TRBV20-1 with TRBJ2-5; D ambiguous. This CDR3 has 11 residues. Trimming shortened V by 1 base and J by 4 bases, and 4 bases separated the two germline ends. Germline V gene sequence: CDR1 DFQATT, CDR2 SNEGSKA (reference sequence). CDR3 DNA: TGCAGTGCTAGAGCCGGAGAGACCCAGTACTTC. Translating gives CSARAGETQYF.

This clonotype was picked up many times. The CDR3 sequence: CAWSSNPAYTFNTEAFF. The CDR3 DNA reads as TGTGCCTGGAGTTCCAATCCGGCCTATACATTCAACACTGAAGCTTTCTTT. This chain links TRBV30 with TRBJ1-1; D remains ambiguous. Trimming shortened V by 2 bases and J by 2 bases, and 21 bases separated the two germline ends. The CDR3 consists of 17 residues. CDR1 and CDR2 (germline): GTSNPN, SVGIG (reference sequence).

There are many counts of this clonotype. The chain has TRBV6-5 and TRBJ2-3, with 9 bases matching TRBD1. Trimming at V came to 9 bases and at J to 3 bases, leaving 10 bases not matched to a gene. CDR3 length: 15 amino acids. Germline V lookup: CDR1 MNHEY, CDR2 SVGAGI. CDR3 amino acids: CASSPDRGRTDTQYF. The CDR3 DNA reads TGTGCCAGTAGTCCGGACAGGGGAAGGACAGATACGCAGTATTTT.

This clonotype was counted many times. V usage is TRBV4-1 and J usage is TRBJ1-5; 11 bases agree with TRBD1. With V trimmed by 6 bases and J by 7 bases, 5 bases remained unmatched. This CDR3 is built from 14 residues. Germline V gene data show CDR1 as MGHRA and CDR2 as YSYEKL. For the CDR3, the DNA is TGCGCCAGCAGGCCGGGACAGGGGGACCAGCCCCAGCATTTT. Protein sequence: CASRPGQGDQPQHF.

This clonotype has at least ten counts. The chain links TRBV20-1 to TRBJ2-3; no firm D call. V was cut by 3 bases and J by 0 bases, with 10 bases left in between. This CDR3 is 14 amino acids long. Germline V gene lookup returns CDR1 DFQATT and CDR2 SNEGSKA (reference sequence). The chain's CDR3 is CSARLPHSTDTQYF. CDR3 coding DNA: TGCAGTGCTAGGTTACCTCATAGCACAGATACGCAGTATTTT.

This clonotype was counted at least ten times. This CDR3 is CASRLTESNQPQHF. CDR3 sequence (DNA): TGTGCCAGCAGGTTGACAGAAAGCAATCAGCCCCAGCATTTT. The V and J genes are TRBV2 and TRBJ1-5, with D tentatively TRBD1 (5 bases). From germline, CDR1 is SNHLY and CDR2 FYNNEI. The V and J ends lost 6 bases and 1 base respectively, with 10 bases between them. The CDR3 runs to 14 residues.

On this clonotype: One end of the junction varies from germline; a read error may be responsible. The chain joins TRBV30 to TRBJ2-3; TRBD2 might be the D (5 bases). The CDR3 sequence is 14 residues long. From germline, CDR1 is GTSNPN and CDR2 SVGIG (reference sequence). CDR3 bases: TGTACCTGGAGTTCGGGGAGTGGTGGGGATACGCAGTATTTT. It is translated as CTWSSGSGGDTQYF.

Only a few counts were recorded for this clonotype. This chain links TRBV9 with TRBJ2-3; the D gene is possibly TRBD2 (6 bases). The CDR3 sequence is 18 residues long. The ends were cut back, 3 bases at V and 4 bases at J, with 24 bases in the middle. Germline CDR1 is SGDLS and CDR2 is YYNGEE. CDR3 nucleotides: TGTGCCAGCAGCGCCAGGCCCGTTGGACTCCCGGGGGCAGATACGCAGTATTTT. This encodes CASSARPVGLPGADTQYF.

J is TRBJ2-3 and V is TRBV7-6; D possibly uses TRBD1 or TRBD2 (5 bases each). The germline V gene has CDR1 SGHVS and CDR2 FNYEAQ. The CDR3 loop spans 14 amino acids. V lost 0 bases and J 6 bases, leaving 10 bases between the germline ends. The CDR3 nucleotides are TGTGCCAGCAGCTTAGCGGGATGGGGGGATACGCAGTATTTT. Translating it yields CASSLAGWGDTQYF.

This clonotype was detected many times. V and J are TRBV20-1 and TRBJ2-7, with 11 bases fitting TRBD2. V shed 5 bases, J shed 6 bases, and the junction held 12 bases outside the gene matches. This CDR3 has 15 residues. Germline CDR1 DFQATT, CDR2 SNEGSKA (reference sequence). The CDR3 DNA reads as TGCAGTGCTCGCCGACTAGCGGGACGTCAAGGCGAGCAGTACTTC. It specifies CSARRLAGRQGEQYF.

In its sample, this clonotype was seen once. Given a much more abundant clone one base away, this may be a read error. The chain recombines TRBV13 with TRBJ2-7; D remains unclear. The V and J ends lost 5 bases and 3 bases respectively, with 14 bases between them. The CDR3 spans 14 residues. Germline V gene data show CDR1 as PRHDT and CDR2 as FYEKMQ (reference sequence). This CDR3 is CASSPFSRSYEQYF. Written as DNA, the CDR3 is TGTGCCAGCAGCCCTTTTAGCAGGAGCTACGAGCAGTACTTC.

The chain recombines TRBV10-2 with TRBJ1-3, with D unresolved. The CDR3 runs 16 residues. Trimming shortened V by 2 bases and J by 3 bases, and 14 bases separated the two germline ends. In germline, CDR1 is WSHSY, CDR2 SAAADI. Written as DNA, the CDR3 is TGCGCCAGCAGTGAGCGTGCAGAGGGCTTTGGAAACACCATATATTTT. Protein: CASSERAEGFGNTIYF.

This clonotype has just a few counts. This chain links TRBV10-1 with TRBJ2-7; maybe TRBD2 (5 bases). V lost 0 bases and J lost 3, with 12 bases in between. Germline CDR1 and CDR2: WNHNN and SYGVQD (reference sequence). This CDR3 is 15 amino acids long. CDR3 in amino acids: CASSESPGLGYEQYF. CDR3 DNA sequence: TGCGCCAGCAGTGAGTCTCCGGGATTGGGCTACGAGCAGTACTTC.

This clonotype was counted ten times or more. The rearrangement links TRBV15 to TRBJ1-5; no firm D call. The V gene's germline CDR1 is LNHNV and CDR2 YYDKDF (reference sequence). V was trimmed by 5 bases and J by 5 bases, leaving 10 bases between them. CDR3 size: 13 residues. The CDR3 reads CATSSEGDQPQHF. Here the CDR3 DNA reads TGTGCCACCAGCTCAGAAGGTGATCAGCCCCAGCATTTT.

This clonotype showed up many times. This rearrangement joins TRBV7-9 to TRBJ1-4; TRBD1 aligns across 7 bases. The CDR3 sequence is 14 residues long. V lost 5 bases to trimming and J lost 5 bases; unmatched junction nucleotides: 5. The germline CDR1 and CDR2 sequences are SEHNR and FQNEAQ (reference sequence). The DNA of the CDR3 is TGTGCCAGCAGCCGACAGGGCCTAAATGAAAAACTGTTTTTT. Translating gives CASSRQGLNEKLFF.

This clonotype was counted between two and nine times. The rearrangement links TRBV7-9 to TRBJ2-5; tentative D call: TRBD2 (6 bases). The V end lost 4 bases, the J end lost 3 bases, and 18 bases lay between the germline ends. The CDR3 is 16 amino acids. The germline V gene encodes CDR1 SEHNR and CDR2 FQNEAQ (reference sequence). CDR3 region: CASSSRGGVGEETQYF. The CDR3 coding sequence is TGTGCCAGCAGCTCCCGTGGAGGGGTAGGGGAAGAGACCCAGTACTTC.